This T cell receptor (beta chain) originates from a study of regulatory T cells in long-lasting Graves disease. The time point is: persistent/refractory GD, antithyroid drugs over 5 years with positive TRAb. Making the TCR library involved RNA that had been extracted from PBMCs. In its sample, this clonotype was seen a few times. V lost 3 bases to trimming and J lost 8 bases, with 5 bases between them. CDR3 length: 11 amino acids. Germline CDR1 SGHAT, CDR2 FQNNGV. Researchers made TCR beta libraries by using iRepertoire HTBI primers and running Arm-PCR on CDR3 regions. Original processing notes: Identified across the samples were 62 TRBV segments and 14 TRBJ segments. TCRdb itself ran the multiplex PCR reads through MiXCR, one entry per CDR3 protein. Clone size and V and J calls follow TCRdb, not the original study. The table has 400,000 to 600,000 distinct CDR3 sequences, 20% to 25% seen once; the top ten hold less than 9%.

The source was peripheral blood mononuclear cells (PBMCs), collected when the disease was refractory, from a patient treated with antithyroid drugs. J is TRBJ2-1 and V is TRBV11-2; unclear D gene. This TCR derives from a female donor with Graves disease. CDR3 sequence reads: CASSFLDEQFF. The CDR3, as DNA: TGTGCCAGCAGCTTTCTGGATGAGCAGTTCTTC. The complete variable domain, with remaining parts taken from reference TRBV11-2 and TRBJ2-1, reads EAGVAQSPRYKIIEKRQSVAFWCNPISGHATLYWYQQILGQGPKLLIQFQNNGVVDDSQLPKDRFSAERLKGVDSTLKIQPAKLEDSAVYLCASSFLDEQFFGPGTRLTVL.